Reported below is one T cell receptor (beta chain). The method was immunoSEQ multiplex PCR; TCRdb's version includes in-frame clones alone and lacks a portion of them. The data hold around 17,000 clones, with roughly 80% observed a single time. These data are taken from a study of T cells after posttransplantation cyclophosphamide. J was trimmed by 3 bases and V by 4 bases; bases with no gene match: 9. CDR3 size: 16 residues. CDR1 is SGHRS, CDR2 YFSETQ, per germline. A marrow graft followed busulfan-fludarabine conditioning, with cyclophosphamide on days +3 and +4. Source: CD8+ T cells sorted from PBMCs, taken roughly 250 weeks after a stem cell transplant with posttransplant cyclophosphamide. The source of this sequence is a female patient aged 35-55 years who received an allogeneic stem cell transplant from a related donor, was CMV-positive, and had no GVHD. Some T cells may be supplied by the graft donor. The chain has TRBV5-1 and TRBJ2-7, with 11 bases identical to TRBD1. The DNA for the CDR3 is TGCGCCAGCAGCCCCGGGACAGGGGGATCCAGCTACGAGCAGTACTTC. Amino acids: CASSPGTGGSSYEQYF.